The 13 T cell receptor beta chains reported below all come from one sample, sequenced in a study of breast tumors, draining lymph nodes, adjacent tissues. In TCRdb, the multiplex PCR reads were re-called with MiXCR into one record per CDR3 protein. The table has approximately 200,000 distinct CDR3 sequences, around 33% seen once; the top ten hold approximately 4.5%. Breast cancer patients provided tissue from their axillary draining lymph nodes. Sequenced material: axillary lymph node tissue. The receptor set was obtained from a female donor with breast cancer. Some clones in this sample may be carry-over from other donors' samples.

This clonotype appeared a few times. Since a much larger clone is just one base distant, this may be a read error. The chain carries TRBV12-3 or TRBV12-4 and TRBJ1-5; D is possibly TRBD1 (6 bases). The V gene lost 5 bases and the J gene lost 1 base, with 12 bases spanning the gap. This CDR3 comprises 15 residues. The CDR3 nucleotides are TGTGCCAGCAGTAGCGACGGACAGAGCAATCAGCCCCAGCATTTT. Amino acid sequence: CASSSDGQSNQPQHF.

This chain connects TRBV7-6 to TRBJ1-1; the D is unclear. Per germline, CDR1 SGHVS and CDR2 FNYEAQ. Trimming took off 0 bases at V and 1 base at J, with 9 bases between the two ends. The CDR3 spans 15 residues. The CDR3 protein is CASSLAWGRNTEAFF. CDR3 nucleotides: TGTGCCAGCAGCTTAGCCTGGGGTAGGAACACTGAAGCTTTCTTT.

In its sample, this clonotype was seen many times. V and J are TRBV10-2 and TRBJ1-2; D is unclear. The CDR3 has 13 residues. With 3 bases removed from V and 2 bases from J, the gap between germline ends came to 7 bases. Germline CDR1 WSHSY, CDR2 SAAADI. The CDR3: CASSENSNYGYTF. The DNA of the CDR3 is TGCGCCAGCAGTGAAAACAGCAACTATGGCTACACCTTC.

This clonotype was seen repeatedly, ten times or more. This chain uses TRBV12-3 or TRBV12-4 with TRBJ1-5; D remains unclear. The CDR3 totals 12 residues. Deletions cut 0 bases from V and 7 bases from J, with 4 bases between. The CDR3 bases are TGTGCCAGCAGTTTAGCGAAACAGCCCCAGCATTTT. It translates to CASSLAKQPQHF.

This clonotype was found many times. The V gene is TRBV10-3, the J gene TRBJ2-1; D uncertain. Germline CDR1 is ENHRY and CDR2 is SYGVKD. V lost 8 bases to trimming and J lost 0 bases, with 11 bases between them. This CDR3 spans 14 amino acids. The CDR3 loop is CAIGSQYSYNEQFF. CDR3 bases: TGTGCCATCGGTTCGCAGTACTCCTACAATGAGCAGTTCTTC.

There are many counts of this clonotype. J is TRBJ2-1 and V is TRBV2; 10 bases align to TRBD2. The CDR3 spans 18 residues. CDR1 is SNHLY, CDR2 FYNNEI, per germline. The J segment lost 4 bases and the V segment lost 1 base, leaving 10 bases of the junction unmatched. The CDR3 coding sequence is TGTGCCAGCAGTGAAGGGCTTGGTAGGACTAGCGGATACAATGAGCAGTTCTTC. It encodes CASSEGLGRTSGYNEQFF.

This clonotype was recorded many times. CDR3 sequence: CASSYWGQGRVQPQHF. Here the CDR3 DNA reads TGTGCCAGCAGTTACTGGGGACAGGGGCGAGTCCAGCCCCAGCATTTT. This rearrangement joins TRBV6-2 or TRBV6-3 to TRBJ1-5, with 10 nucleotides matching TRBD1. Germline assignment: CDR1 MNHEY and CDR2 SVGEGT. Losses at the gene ends were 1 base for V and 7 bases for J; bases not matched to a gene: 7. This CDR3 has 16 residues.

This clonotype was counted ten times or more. The V gene is TRBV29-1, the J gene TRBJ2-1; 9 bases agree with TRBD2. This CDR3 spans 14 amino acids. J was trimmed by 13 bases and V by 0 bases; bases with no gene match: 10. Germline loops: CDR1 SQVTM, CDR2 ANQGSEA. CDR3 nucleotides: TGCAGCGTTGAAGAGAGGGGGACTAGCCAGACACAGTTCTTC. Amino acid sequence: CSVEERGTSQTQFF.

This clonotype was picked up many times. This CDR3 reads CASSERTTHNEQFF. The CDR3 nucleotides read TGTGCCAGCAGTGAGAGGACTACCCACAATGAGCAGTTCTTC. The chain links TRBV2 to TRBJ2-1; D is perhaps TRBD2 (6 bases). Germline V gene sequence: CDR1 SNHLY, CDR2 FYNNEI. V was trimmed by 3 bases and J by 5 bases, leaving 11 bases between them. This CDR3 region has 14 residues.

This clonotype was seen ten or more times. The genes are TRBV4-1 and TRBJ1-2; 8 bases match TRBD1. Germline V gene data show CDR1 as MGHRA and CDR2 as YSYEKL. Losses at the gene ends were 1 base for V and 2 bases for J; bases not matched to a gene: 3. The CDR3 spans 15 residues. CDR3 coding DNA: TGCGCCAGCAGCCAAGCTGCAGGGGGCAACTATGGCTACACCTTC. This translates into CASSQAAGGNYGYTF.

This clonotype was recorded at least ten times. V and J are TRBV19 and TRBJ2-5, with D tentatively TRBD2 (5 bases). The CDR3 loop spans 15 amino acids. From germline, CDR1 is LNHDA and CDR2 SQIVND (reference sequence). V lost 0 bases, J lost 4 bases, and 12 bases lay in between. The DNA of the CDR3 is TGTGCCAGTAGTATAGATTCGGGGTCAGGAGAGACCCAGTACTTC. This codes for CASSIDSGSGETQYF.

In its sample, this clonotype was seen a few times. This chain joins TRBV30 and TRBJ2-7; D remains unclear. Germline CDR1 GTSNPN, CDR2 SVGIG (reference sequence). Trimming cost V 5 bases and J 0 bases, with 5 bases left between them. The length of the CDR3 is 11 residues. In DNA, the CDR3 is TGTGCCTGGGGTAGCTCCTACGAGCAGTACTTC. Its translation: CAWGSSYEQYF. The variable domain in full, with the rest retrieved from reference TRBV30 and TRBJ2-7, is SQTIHQWPATLVQPVGSPLSLECTVEGTSNPNLYWYRQAAGRGLQLLFYSVGIGQISSEVPQNLSASRPQDRQFILSSKKLLLSDSGFYLCAWGSSYEQYFGPGTRLTVT.

This clonotype occurred many times. One end of the junction is discordant with germline, which a read error may explain. V usage is TRBV18 and J usage is TRBJ2-1; maybe TRBD1 (6 bases). Germline CDR1 is KGHSH and CDR2 is LQKENI. The CDR3 spans 13 residues. The CDR3 spells CASSPGQRSPRVF. The CDR3 coding sequence is TGTGCCAGCTCACCCGGACAGAGGTCCCCCAGGGTCTTC.